Given below is one TCR beta chain in context. Participants came from roughly 24 US areas, aged about 18 to 89 years. Participant-given clinical history determined each cohort assignment. The repertoire was sequenced with immunoSEQ multiplex PCR; TCRdb's copy has only in-frame clones and lacks some. The sample carries a few hundred thousand clones, more than 75% recorded once. This specimen comes from a study of blood T cell repertoires in COVID-19. For the study at large: PBMCs, B-cell-depleted T cells, or T cells were the source of the cDNA or gDNA that made up the material.

The CDR3 covers 16 residues. The junction had 3 bases not matched to a gene; V was cut back by 0 bases and J by 3 bases. Germline CDR1 is MGHRA and CDR2 is YSYEKL. Sequenced sample: PBMCs or T cells enriched from blood (not recorded which). The receptor was derived from a woman aged 40 to 50 with acute COVID-19. The gene calls are TRBV4-1 and TRBJ2-3; 10 bases agree with TRBD1. The CDR3 DNA reads TGCGCCAGCAGCCAAGATAGGACAGGGGGTACAGATACGCAGTATTTT. Protein product: CASSQDRTGGTDTQYF.